The 25 T cell receptor beta chains given below trace back to one sample, sequenced in a study of T cells in Graves' hyperthyroidism and ophthalmopathy (dated by TCRdb to between 2018 and 2020). The library came from multiplex PCR. Sequencing used an Illumina HiSeq 2000. The TCR beta CDR3 regions were amplified from the RNA transcripts. The first round of RT-PCR for the TCR CDR3 was performed with the HTBI primer set and the Qiagen OneStep RT-PCR kit. The public reads were reanalyzed by TCRdb: fastp trimming at Q25, MiXCR alignment, in-frame beta chains only. All rows with the same CDR3 protein become a single entry with the most common DNA and genes. For this sample the table gives about 480,000 distinct CDR3 sequences, of which about an eighth were detected only once. Of the sample, around a sixth is held by the ten largest clones. Sequencing was performed on blood. All receptors derive from a woman younger than 30 with Graves' hyperthyroidism.

This chain connects TRBV4-1 to TRBJ2-1, with TRBD2 identical over 8 bases. This CDR3 is 16 amino acids long. Unmatched junction bases numbered 9, after V lost 1 base and J lost 7 bases. Looked up from germline, CDR1 is MGHRA and CDR2 is YSYEKL. The CDR3, as DNA: TGCGCCAGCAGCCAAGTGGACGGGAGGGCCGGGAATGAGCAGTTCTTC. It codes for CASSQVDGRAGNEQFF.

The table lists this clonotype with many counts. V gene TRBV3-1 combines with J gene TRBJ2-7, with D perhaps assigned TRBD1 or TRBD2 (6 bases each). Germline V gives CDR1 LGHDT, CDR2 YNNKEL (reference sequence). V was clipped by 4 bases and J by 6 bases, with 10 bases between them. The CDR3 spans 12 residues. For the CDR3, the DNA is TGTGCCAGCAGCCTAGGAGGGGGCGAGCAGTACGTC. Translated, it gives CASSLGGGEQYV.

This clonotype has only a few counts. The genes are TRBV3-1 and TRBJ2-1; TRBD2 matches 8 bases. The junction had 5 bases not matched to a gene; V was cut back by 0 bases and J by 13 bases. Per the germline V gene, CDR1 is LGHDT and CDR2 is YNNKEL (reference sequence). The CDR3 covers 13 residues. DNA for the CDR3: TGTGCCAGCAGCCAAGAACTAGGACTAGCCCAGTTCTTC. It specifies CASSQELGLAQFF.

The genes are TRBV20-1 and TRBJ2-1; 8 positions agree with TRBD2. Germline CDR1 is DFQATT and CDR2 is SNEGSKA (reference sequence). V was clipped by 1 base and J by 3 bases; unmatched bases: 11. The CDR3 extends over 17 amino acids. CDR3 sequence reads: CSARGYGTRSHYNEQFF. CDR3 bases: TGCAGTGCTAGAGGATATGGGACTAGAAGCCACTACAATGAGCAGTTCTTC.

This clonotype was picked up one time. One end of the junction varies from germline; a read error may be responsible. The chain couples TRBV28 to TRBJ2-1, with 9 bases fitting TRBD2. CDR1 is MDHEN and CDR2 is SYDVKM in the germline V gene. This CDR3 has 14 residues. CDR3 residues: CAGKLRLAVNEQFF. CDR3 bases: TGCGCCGGCAAACTCCGACTAGCGGTGAATGAGCAGTTCTTC. The full variable domain, completed using reference TRBV28 and TRBJ2-1, is DVKVTQSSRYLVKRTGEKVFLECVQDMDHENMFWYRQDPGLGLRLIYFSYDVKMKEKGDIPEGYSVSREKKERFSLILESASTNQTSMYLCAGKLRLAVNEQFFGPGTRLTVL.

This clonotype was observed once. V usage is TRBV5-1 and J usage is TRBJ2-3; 7 bases are shared with TRBD1. The CDR3 sequence is 14 residues long. Germline values: CDR1 SGHRS, CDR2 YFSETQ. V was clipped by 4 bases and J by 4 bases; unmatched bases: 6. CDR3 DNA sequence: TGCGCCAGCAGCCTGGGACAGCCCCCAGATACGCAGTATTTT. Translated, it gives CASSLGQPPDTQYF.

This clonotype was observed at least ten times. The chain is built from TRBV10-2 and TRBJ2-7, with 10 bases fitting TRBD2. Looked up from germline, CDR1 is WSHSY and CDR2 is SAAADI. The CDR3 is made up of 16 amino acids. J was trimmed by 0 bases and V by 8 bases; bases with no gene match: 10. The CDR3 coding sequence is TGCGCCAGCGGCGGGACTAGCGAGAGAAGCTCCTACGAGCAGTACTTC. The encoded protein is CASGGTSERSSYEQYF.

Details on this clonotype: A read error may be the cause here, since a much bigger clone is one base away. V gene TRBV28 combines with J gene TRBJ1-5; D might be TRBD1 (6 bases). V dropped 7 bases and J dropped 1 base, with 11 bases sitting between them. The germline V gene has CDR1 MDHEN and CDR2 SYDVKM. The CDR3 has 14 residues. The CDR3 coding sequence is TGTGCCAGCACCCAAGGGGGGAGCAATCAGCCCCAGCATTTT. This translates into CASTQGGSNQPQHF. Full variable domain (rest looked up from reference TRBV28 and TRBJ1-5): DVKVTQSSRYLVKRTGEKVFLECVQDMDHENMFWYRQDPGLGLRLIYFSYDVKMKEKGDIPEGYSVSREKKERFSLILESASTNQTSMYLCASTQGGSNQPQHFGDGTRLSIL.

Worth noting for this clonotype: This is likely a read error, given that the CDR3 carries no conserved phenylalanine or tryptophan at its end. V and J are TRBV20-1 and TRBJ2-6; TRBD1 agrees at 7 bases. There are 16 residues in the CDR3. Germline trimming cut 3 bases from V and 0 bases from J; bases unmatched to any gene: 5. CDR1 is DFQATT and CDR2 is SNEGSKA in the germline V gene (reference sequence). CDR3 DNA: TGCAGTGCTAGTAGGGGACAGAACTCTGGGGCCAACGTCCTGACTCTC. Its protein product is CSASRGQNSGANVLTL.

At least ten counts were recorded for this clonotype. The gene calls are TRBV20-1 and TRBJ2-1; 7 nucleotides align to TRBD2. In germline, CDR1 is DFQATT, CDR2 SNEGSKA (reference sequence). This CDR3 comprises 16 residues. J was trimmed by 4 bases and V by 2 bases; bases with no gene match: 11. Here the CDR3 reads CSARPPGSGVYNEQFF. For the CDR3, the DNA is TGCAGTGCTAGACCCCCAGGGAGCGGGGTTTACAATGAGCAGTTCTTC.

The rearrangement joins TRBV20-1 to TRBJ2-3, with no clear D. The CDR3 length is 14 residues. The germline V gene has CDR1 DFQATT and CDR2 SNEGSKA (reference sequence). Trimming took off 8 bases at V and 0 bases at J, with 15 bases between the two ends. The CDR3 spells CSSKWATSTDTQYF. The CDR3 DNA sequence: TGCAGTTCAAAGTGGGCTACTAGCACAGATACGCAGTATTTT.

This clonotype was found a few times. This chain uses TRBV19 with TRBJ1-5; TRBD1 aligns across 7 bases. The length of the CDR3 is 15 residues. Germline V CDR1 and CDR2: LNHDA, SQIVND (reference sequence). The V and J ends lost 3 bases and 0 bases, in that order; junction bases with no gene match: 2. The CDR3 region has the DNA TGTGCCAGTAGTATGCAGGGGGGTAGCAATCAGCCCCAGCATTTT. Translating gives CASSMQGGSNQPQHF.

This clonotype was seen ten or more times. This chain joins TRBV7-3 and TRBJ2-7; possibly TRBD1 or TRBD2 for D (5 bases each). Germline loops: CDR1 SGHTA, CDR2 FQGTGA. V was clipped by 5 bases and J by 6 bases, with 14 bases between them. This CDR3 has 13 amino acids. In DNA form, the CDR3 reads TGTGCCAGCAGCCCCGGGACCCTCTCCGAGCAGTACTTC. It specifies CASSPGTLSEQYF.

In this sample, this clonotype turned up many times. V is TRBV10-3 and J is TRBJ1-5; tentatively, D is TRBD1 (5 bases). The CDR3 contains 14 residues. Trimming cost V 3 bases and J 0 bases, with 6 bases left between them. From germline, CDR1 is ENHRY and CDR2 SYGVKD. As DNA, the CDR3 is TGTGCCATCAGTGATGACAGTAGCAATCAGCCCCAGCATTTT. This encodes CAISDDSSNQPQHF.

This clonotype was counted ten times or more. This chain uses TRBV5-5 with TRBJ2-5; 8 bases fit TRBD2. CDR1 SGHKS and CDR2 YYEKEE come from the germline V gene (reference sequence). J lost 3 bases, V lost 0 bases, and 7 bases had no gene match. The CDR3 is 16 amino acids. CDR3 residues: CASSLAPSGREETQYF. DNA for the CDR3: TGTGCCAGCAGCTTGGCCCCCTCCGGGAGGGAAGAGACCCAGTACTTC.

There are many counts of this clonotype. This sequence joins TRBV6-5 and TRBJ1-2, with D hard to call. V lost 3 bases to trimming and J lost 4 bases, with 9 bases between them. From germline, CDR1 is MNHEY and CDR2 SVGAGI. This CDR3 has 13 amino acids. Here the CDR3 DNA reads TGTGCCAGCAGTTATAGCAGGAGCTATGGCTACACCTTC. Residues: CASSYSRSYGYTF.

This clonotype showed up many times. Written as DNA, the CDR3 is TGTGCCAGCAGCTCCGGGACACGGGCGGAGTCACCCCTCCACTTT. It translates to CASSSGTRAESPLHF. The chain employs TRBV7-9 and TRBJ1-6; TRBD1 is a possible D gene (6 bases). The CDR3 length is 15 residues. CDR1 and CDR2 from the germline V gene are SEHNR and FQNEAQ (reference sequence). V lost 4 bases to trimming and J lost 10 bases, with 17 bases between them.

This clonotype was observed at least ten times. V usage is TRBV12-3 or TRBV12-4 and J usage is TRBJ2-7, with 10 bases aligning to TRBD2. J was trimmed by 2 bases and V by 6 bases; bases with no gene match: 7. The CDR3 has 15 amino acids. CDR3 coding DNA: TGTGCCAGCAGACTAGCGGGGAGGGCCCCCTACGAGCAGTACTTC. This codes for CASRLAGRAPYEQYF.

This sequence joins TRBV6-1 and TRBJ2-1; 11 positions match TRBD2. This CDR3 region has 14 residues. Germline V gene data show CDR1 as MNHNS and CDR2 as SASEGT. After removal of 11 bases from V and 10 bases from J, the junction contained 13 bases not matched to a gene. CDR3 DNA sequence: TGTGCCTTAACCGCACTAGCGGGAGAGGGGGAGCAGTTCTTC. It is translated as CALTALAGEGEQFF.

V gene TRBV13 combines with J gene TRBJ2-3; 13 bases agree with TRBD2. V was pared by 6 bases and J by 2 bases, with 5 bases of the junction left unmatched. The CDR3 is made up of 16 amino acids. Looked up from germline, CDR1 is PRHDT and CDR2 is FYEKMQ (reference sequence). In DNA form, the CDR3 reads TGTGCCAGCAGGTGGGGACTAGCGGGGACCACAGATACGCAGTATTTT. The encoded protein is CASRWGLAGTTDTQYF.

In its sample, this clonotype was seen many times. This chain joins TRBV27 and TRBJ2-3; D unresolved. In germline, CDR1 is MNHEY, CDR2 SMNVEV (reference sequence). The length of the CDR3 is 13 residues. Trimming took 6 bases from V and 9 from J, leaving 16 bases between them. CDR3 amino acids: CASRESGEGTQYF. Written as DNA, the CDR3 is TGTGCCAGCAGGGAATCAGGAGAAGGAACGCAGTATTTT.

This clonotype was seen a handful of times. The chain uses TRBV12-3 or TRBV12-4 and TRBJ2-7; tentatively, D is TRBD2 (5 bases). The CDR3 spans 12 residues. Trimming stripped 8 bases from V and 5 bases from J, with 13 bases between. CDR3 protein: CASWSGFDEQYF. CDR3 nucleotides: TGTGCCAGCTGGTCGGGATTCGACGAGCAGTACTTC.

This clonotype was seen repeatedly, ten times or more. V is TRBV28 and J is TRBJ2-7; tentative D call: TRBD1 (6 bases). CDR1 is MDHEN, CDR2 SYDVKM, per germline. Trimming took off 6 bases at V and 2 bases at J, with 17 bases between the two ends. CDR3 length equals 15 residues. The CDR3 nucleotides are TGTGCCAGCAGCCCCCCGGGACAAGCCCCCTACGAGCAGTACTTC. The encoded protein is CASSPPGQAPYEQYF.

This clonotype appeared many times. CDR3 region: CASSFRTGVHGYTF. The CDR3, as DNA: TGTGCCAGCAGTTTTCGGACAGGGGTCCATGGCTACACCTTC. The chain combines TRBV27 with TRBJ1-2; 9 bases are a match to TRBD1. Losses at the gene ends were 3 bases for V and 6 bases for J; bases not matched to a gene: 5. The germline V gene has CDR1 MNHEY and CDR2 SMNVEV (reference sequence). The CDR3 sequence is 14 residues long.

This clonotype was picked up many times. The rearrangement joins TRBV7-9 to TRBJ2-5; D remains ambiguous. The V end lost 4 bases, the J end lost 2 bases, and 14 bases lay between the germline ends. This CDR3 contains 15 residues. In germline, CDR1 is SEHNR, CDR2 FQNEAQ (reference sequence). The CDR3 is CASSYGPNLQETQYF. CDR3 DNA sequence: TGTGCCAGCAGCTACGGACCGAACCTACAAGAGACCCAGTACTTC.